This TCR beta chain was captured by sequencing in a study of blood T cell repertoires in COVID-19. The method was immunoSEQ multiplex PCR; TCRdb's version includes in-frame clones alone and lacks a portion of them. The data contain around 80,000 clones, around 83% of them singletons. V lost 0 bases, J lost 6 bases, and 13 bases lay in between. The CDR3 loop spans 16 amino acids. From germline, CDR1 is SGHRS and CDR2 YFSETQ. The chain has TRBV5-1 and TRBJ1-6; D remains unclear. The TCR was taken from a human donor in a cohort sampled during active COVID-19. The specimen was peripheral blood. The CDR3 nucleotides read TGCGCCAGCAGCTTGGCCCCCGGGTCTGGTAATTCACCCCTCCACTTT. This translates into CASSLAPGSGNSPLHF.